These T cell receptor beta chains were read from a single sample in a study of cytomegalovirus exposure and HLA in healthy donors. Generated by immunoSEQ multiplex PCR, the TCRdb table keeps only in-frame clones and is missing some. The profile shows about 100,000 clones, nearly 97% of them singletons. The source material was PBMCs. The origin of the receptors is a woman aged 18-29 years in good health and CMV-seronegative. CDR3s include the opening cysteine and the closing phenylalanine or tryptophan. D genes are given only for firm matches. Size values are once, few and many counts, or a class for expanded clones, and some rows have none.

TRBV30	.	.	TRBJ1-2	CAWSVGGGDGYTF	TGTGCCTGGAGTGTCGGGGGAGGGGATGGCTACACCTTC
TRBV5-4	.	TRBD1	TRBJ2-2	CASRDQGVNSNTGELFF	TGTGCCAGCAGGGATCAGGGGGTGAACAGCAACACCGGGGAGCTGTTTTTT
TRBV28	.	.	TRBJ2-7	CASSPYSAGAVYEQYF	TGTGCCAGCAGTCCCTATTCCGCAGGGGCCGTCTACGAGCAGTACTTC
TRBV5-1	.	TRBD2	TRBJ2-2	CASSLESPGLAGAGELFF	TGCGCCAGCAGCTTAGAATCCCCGGGACTAGCGGGGGCCGGGGAGCTGTTTTTT
TRBV7-9	.	TRBD1	TRBJ1-4	CASSLGDRVGEKLFF	TGTGCCAGCAGCTTAGGGGACAGGGTGGGCGAAAAACTGTTTTTT
TRBV7-9	.	TRBD1	TRBJ1-1	CASSLTPGTGDTEAFF	TGTGCCAGCAGCCTAACCCCCGGGACAGGGGACACTGAAGCTTTCTTT
TRBV5-1	.	.	TRBJ2-2	CASSRGLSGTGELFF	TGCGCCAGCAGCCGAGGGCTTTCTGGCACCGGGGAGCTGTTTTTT
TRBV7-9	.	.	TRBJ1-1	CASSFSSSPGGTEAFF	TGTGCCAGCAGCTTTTCCTCCAGCCCAGGAGGGACTGAAGCTTTCTTT
TRBV10-3	once	.	TRBJ1-5	CAISESNGGGNQPQHF	TGTGCCATCAGTGAGTCGAACGGCGGAGGCAATCAGCCCCAGCATTTT
TRBV4-2	.	.	TRBJ2-4	CASSQEFRGAANIQYF	TGTGCCAGCAGCCAAGAATTCAGGGGGGCCGCAAACATTCAGTACTTC
TRBV7-9	.	.	TRBJ2-2	CASPQGGHRNTGELFF	TGTGCCAGCCCCCAGGGCGGACACCGTAACACCGGGGAGCTGTTTTTT
TRBV13	.	TRBD2	TRBJ2-3	CASSLGGGTTGSYF	TGTGCCAGCAGCTTAGGCGGCGGGACTACGGGAAGTTATTTT
TRBV19	.	TRBD1	TRBJ1-1	CASSQTGAEAFF	TGTGCCAGTAGTCAGACAGGGGCTGAAGCTTTCTTT
TRBV7-8	.	TRBD1	TRBJ2-7	CASSSAGTGRYEQYF	TGTGCCAGCAGCTCAGCCGGGACAGGGCGGTACGAGCAGTACTTC
TRBV7-9	.	TRBD2	TRBJ2-7	CASSFLAGGLDEQYF	TGTGCCAGCAGCTTTTTAGCGGGGGGGCTAGACGAGCAGTACTTC
TRBV4-1	.	.	TRBJ1-2	CASSQAQANYGYTF	TGCGCCAGCAGCCAAGCACAGGCTAACTATGGCTACACCTTC
TRBV6-5	.	TRBD1	TRBJ2-1	CASSYGLGTAHNEQFF	TGTGCCAGCAGTTACGGACTCGGGACAGCCCACAATGAGCAGTTCTTC